Below, one T cell receptor beta chain is given with its context. The record originates from a study of T cell changes during pregnancy in multiple sclerosis. The assay was immunoSEQ multiplex PCR, and TCRdb's table has in-frame clones only and misses some. The sample carries 26,000 or so clones, 85% to 90% recorded once. V lost 3 bases and J 1 base, leaving 13 bases between the germline ends. The germline V gene has CDR1 MNHEY and CDR2 SMNVEV (reference sequence). CDR3 length: 16 residues. The V gene is TRBV27, the J gene TRBJ2-1; TRBD1 is a possible D gene (6 bases). The source of this sequence is a female donor with multiple sclerosis, enrolled in a pregnancy study. The material was CD8+ T cells from peripheral blood mononuclear cells, obtained in the second trimester of pregnancy. The CDR3 coding sequence is TGTGCCAGCAGTTTTAGTAAGGGACAATCCTACAATGAGCAGTTCTTC. This translates into CASSFSKGQSYNEQFF.